What follows are 13 T cell receptor beta chains derived from one specimen sequenced in a study of T-cell memory formation after mild COVID-19. MiXCR, run by TCRdb on the 5' RACE reads, gives a single entry per CDR3 protein. The table records roughly 250,000 distinct CDR3 sequences, around 17% of them present only once. Sequencing input: PBMCs or a T cell subset sorted from them (not recorded which). Receptors were obtained from a young man who had mild COVID-19 (a few samples of this study predate the infection). Cell type and time point are not known.

This clonotype came up a few times. CDR3 loop: CATSVRDSTDTQYF. The CDR3 coding sequence is TGTGCCACCAGTGTACGGGATAGCACAGATACGCAGTATTTT. The gene calls are TRBV24-1 and TRBJ2-3; D is possibly TRBD2 (5 bases). Germline CDR1 reads KGHDR; CDR2 reads SFDVKD. This CDR3 contains 14 residues. V dropped 5 bases and J dropped 0 bases, with 8 bases sitting between them.

The chain recombines TRBV5-1 with TRBJ2-5; the D is unclear. This CDR3 has 16 residues. The germline V gene has CDR1 SGHRS and CDR2 YFSETQ. The V gene lost 0 bases and the J gene lost 5 bases, with 17 bases spanning the gap. The DNA of the CDR3 is TGCGCCAGCAGCTTGGAAATCCGGAAATTCGGGGAGACCCAGTACTTC. As protein: CASSLEIRKFGETQYF.

This clonotype was seen a few times. The chain couples TRBV5-6 to TRBJ2-5; weak D call: TRBD1 (5 bases). This CDR3 has 13 residues. The V and J ends lost 1 base and 7 bases respectively, with 11 bases between them. Germline assignment: CDR1 SGHDT and CDR2 YYEEEE. CDR3 bases: TGTGCCAGCAGCTTGCAGGGCTTGGGGACCCAGTACTTC. It translates to CASSLQGLGTQYF.

There are a few counts of this clonotype. The rearrangement links TRBV7-7 to TRBJ1-4; unclear D gene. The germline V and J ends were trimmed by 3 bases and 8 bases, with 10 bases remaining between them. Germline V gene data show CDR1 as SSHAT and CDR2 as FNYEAQ (reference sequence). The CDR3 has 13 residues. CDR3 bases: TGTGCCAGCAGCTTTATGGTGGGCGAAAAACTGTTTTTT. Protein product: CASSFMVGEKLFF.

This chain joins TRBV27 and TRBJ1-5; D unresolved. Looked up from germline, CDR1 is MNHEY and CDR2 is SMNVEV (reference sequence). Trimming shortened V by 5 bases and J by 3 bases, and 8 bases separated the two germline ends. The length of the CDR3 is 13 residues. The CDR3 DNA follows: TGTGCCAGCAGTCTGACATTCAATCAGCCCCAGCATTTT. Protein: CASSLTFNQPQHF.

The chain uses TRBV6-2 or TRBV6-3 and TRBJ2-7; the match to TRBD2 covers 8 bases. Germline V gene sequence: CDR1 MNHEY, CDR2 SVGEGT. J lost 6 bases, V lost 2 bases, and 9 bases had no gene match. The CDR3 extends over 15 amino acids. In DNA form, the CDR3 reads TGTGCCAGCAGTTACGTGGCGGGGGGTCCCCGCGAGCAGTACTTC. Protein sequence: CASSYVAGGPREQYF.

The chain links TRBV7-7 to TRBJ2-1, with D perhaps given as TRBD1 or TRBD2 (6 bases each). Germline loops: CDR1 SSHAT, CDR2 FNYEAQ (reference sequence). CDR3 length equals 13 residues. V lost 8 bases and J 6 bases, leaving 14 bases between the germline ends. The CDR3 is CASGGLASNEQFF. In DNA form, the CDR3 reads TGTGCCAGCGGGGGGCTAGCGTCCAATGAGCAGTTCTTC.

This clonotype was seen a handful of times. The chain uses TRBV27 and TRBJ2-3, with TRBD2 identical over 7 bases. Germline V gene lookup returns CDR1 MNHEY and CDR2 SMNVEV (reference sequence). Losses at the gene ends were 6 bases for V and 8 bases for J; bases not matched to a gene: 14. This CDR3 has 15 amino acids. CDR3 amino acids: CASSPRGSGFGTQYF. The CDR3 coding sequence is TGTGCCAGCAGCCCCCGGGGTAGCGGGTTTGGTACGCAGTATTTT.

This clonotype was seen a handful of times. The chain carries TRBV7-2 and TRBJ1-1; D is perhaps TRBD1 (6 bases). V was cut by 10 bases and J by 3 bases, with 21 bases left in between. The CDR3 contains 15 residues. Per the germline V gene, CDR1 is SGHTA and CDR2 is FQGNSA. CDR3 sequence (DNA): TGTGCCAACACCCTAGGGGGGGCGCTGGACACTGAAGCTTTCTTT. Translated: CANTLGGALDTEAFF. The entire variable domain, with the rest obtained from reference TRBV7-2 and TRBJ1-1, is as follows: GAGVSQSPSNKVTEKGKDVELRCDPISGHTALYWYRQSLGQGLEFLIYFQGNSAPDKSGLPSDRFSAERTGGSVSTLTIQRTQQEDSAVYLCANTLGGALDTEAFFGQGTRLTVV.

The chain joins TRBV27 to TRBJ2-7, with D maybe TRBD1 (5 bases). Germline CDR1 reads MNHEY; CDR2 reads SMNVEV (reference sequence). V was shortened by 2 bases and J by 2 bases, with 10 bases between the two germline ends. This CDR3 is built from 14 residues. CDR3 region: CASSLKGFAYEQYF. The CDR3 nucleotides are TGTGCCAGCAGTTTAAAGGGGTTTGCCTACGAGCAGTACTTC.

The chain carries TRBV5-1 and TRBJ1-6, with TRBD1 identical over 9 bases. CDR1 is SGHRS and CDR2 is YFSETQ in the germline V gene. The CDR3 loop spans 14 amino acids. The J segment lost 8 bases and the V segment lost 9 bases, leaving 9 bases of the junction unmatched. The DNA of the CDR3 is TGCGCCACCCGTTTGCGGACAGGGGATTCACCCCTCCACTTT. It translates to CATRLRTGDSPLHF.

The chain uses TRBV6-5 and TRBJ2-1; D call uncertain. Germline V gives CDR1 MNHEY, CDR2 SVGAGI. Trimming shortened V by 5 bases and J by 5 bases, and 4 bases separated the two germline ends. The CDR3 contains 11 residues. The CDR3 nucleotides are TGTGCCAGCAGTGGCCACAATGAGCAGTTCTTC. Its translation: CASSGHNEQFF.

J is TRBJ2-1 and V is TRBV7-3; TRBD2 aligns across 8 bases. The CDR3 totals 16 residues. V shed 5 bases, J shed 10 bases, and the junction held 16 bases outside the gene matches. From germline, CDR1 is SGHTA and CDR2 FQGTGA. The CDR3 DNA reads TGTGCCAGCAGCCTAGCACCCGGGACTAGTGTACGAGAGCAGTTCTTC. Its protein product is CASSLAPGTSVREQFF.